A single sample is the source of the 20 T cell receptor beta chains below, sequenced in a study of T cell responses to AZD1222 COVID-19 vaccine. Clones were read by immunoSEQ multiplex PCR, and TCRdb kept only the in-frame ones, dropping some. The sample has approximately 180,000 clones; 87% are singletons. Sequencing used peripheral blood, obtained on day 0 of AZD1222 vaccination. All receptors come from an adult in good health.

The chain links TRBV28 to TRBJ1-1, with D perhaps TRBD1 (5 bases). Between the trimmed V and J ends, which lost 7 bases and 1 base, there was a span of 19 bases. Per the germline V gene, CDR1 is MDHEN and CDR2 is SYDVKM. The CDR3 spans 16 residues. DNA for the CDR3: TGTGCCAGCACCTCTCAGGGCAGGACTAAGAACACTGAAGCTTTCTTT. Translation: CASTSQGRTKNTEAFF.

The chain combines TRBV5-5 with TRBJ1-1; D remains ambiguous. V lost 0 bases, J lost 11 bases, and 14 bases lay in between. Germline V gives CDR1 SGHKS, CDR2 YYEKEE (reference sequence). This CDR3 spans 13 amino acids. In DNA, the CDR3 is TGTGCCAGCAGCTTGGTTGGTGCCCGGGAGGCTTTCTTT. Protein product: CASSLVGAREAFF.

The chain carries TRBV19 and TRBJ1-1; D is perhaps TRBD1 (6 bases). Germline V gene data show CDR1 as LNHDA and CDR2 as SQIVND (reference sequence). This CDR3 has 12 residues. Trimming left V 7 bases short and J 5 bases short, with 11 bases between. The DNA for the CDR3 is TGTGCCAGTACCGCTGACAGGACTGAAGCTTTCTTT. The encoded protein is CASTADRTEAFF.

This clone occurred once. This chain uses TRBV19 with TRBJ2-7; D is uncertain. This CDR3 has 14 amino acids. V gave up 3 bases and J gave up 0 bases, with 9 bases separating them. Per the germline V gene, CDR1 is LNHDA and CDR2 is SQIVND (reference sequence). The DNA for the CDR3 is TGTGCCAGTAGTATCGAACGGCACTCCTACGAGCAGTACTTC. This codes for CASSIERHSYEQYF.

This sequence joins TRBV7-9 and TRBJ1-6; D not certain. Trimming removed 4 bases from V and 8 bases from J, with 9 bases in between. The CDR3 is 13 amino acids. Germline lookup yields CDR1 SEHNR and CDR2 FQNEAQ (reference sequence). CDR3 protein: CASSSDKYSPLHF. In DNA form, the CDR3 reads TGTGCCAGCAGCTCTGATAAATATTCACCCCTCCACTTT.

The sample holds a few counts of this clone. This rearrangement joins TRBV12-3 or TRBV12-4 to TRBJ1-1, with D unresolved. Trimming took off 7 bases at V and 7 bases at J, with 13 bases between the two ends. The CDR3 runs to 12 residues. This CDR3 reads CASTPPGREAFF. CDR3 nucleotides: TGTGCCAGCACCCCCCCGGGCCGTGAAGCTTTCTTT.

This chain joins TRBV18 and TRBJ2-1, with TRBD2 identical over 9 bases. Germline V gene sequence: CDR1 KGHSH, CDR2 LQKENI. The CDR3 totals 14 residues. The V gene end was trimmed by 5 bases and the J gene end by 6 bases; junction bases not matched to a gene: 5. CDR3 sequence reads: CASSSTSGANEQFF. The CDR3 DNA reads as TGTGCCAGCTCATCGACTAGCGGAGCCAATGAGCAGTTCTTC.

This sequence joins TRBV28 and TRBJ1-5; D remains unclear. There are 10 residues in the CDR3. The germline CDR1 and CDR2 sequences are MDHEN and SYDVKM. V dropped 7 bases and J dropped 9 bases, with 7 bases sitting between them. The CDR3 loop reads CASNLRPQHF. The CDR3 bases are TGTGCCAGCAACCTAAGGCCCCAGCATTTT.

This clone was found a few times. This chain joins TRBV10-2 and TRBJ2-1, with TRBD2 identical over 8 bases. In germline, CDR1 is WSHSY, CDR2 SAAADI. V lost 4 bases, J lost 0 bases, and 11 bases stayed unmatched. The CDR3 extends over 18 amino acids. The CDR3 region has the DNA TGCGCCAGCAGTGGCCAGACTAGCGCCACCTCCTCCTACAATGAGCAGTTCTTC. Translation: CASSGQTSATSSYNEQFF.

This clone has just one count. This chain connects TRBV6-5 to TRBJ2-1; possibly TRBD2 for D (5 bases). The germline V gene has CDR1 MNHEY and CDR2 SVGAGI. The CDR3 is 14 amino acids. V lost 0 bases, J lost 4 bases, and 7 bases lay in between. CDR3 bases: TGTGCCAGCAGTTACTCCACTAGTTACAATGAGCAGTTCTTC. Its translation: CASSYSTSYNEQFF.

The chain joins TRBV19 to TRBJ2-7, with D tentatively TRBD1 (7 bases). The CDR3 length is 14 residues. Trimming shortened V by 5 bases and J by 1 base, and 12 bases separated the two germline ends. Germline values: CDR1 LNHDA, CDR2 SQIVND (reference sequence). The CDR3 here is CASSPQGGSYEQYF. The CDR3 DNA is TGTGCCAGTAGTCCCCAGGGGGGTTCCTACGAGCAGTACTTC.

V usage is TRBV7-9 and J usage is TRBJ1-2; 8 bases are a match to TRBD1. V gave up 7 bases and J gave up 2 bases; unmatched junction bases: 12. CDR1 and CDR2 from the germline V gene are SEHNR and FQNEAQ (reference sequence). The CDR3 spans 16 residues. The CDR3 region has the DNA TGTGCCAGCACCACGAACACAGACAGGGGCAACTATGGCTACACCTTC. Translation: CASTTNTDRGNYGYTF. The full variable domain, its missing parts supplied by reference TRBV7-9 and TRBJ1-2, is DTGVSQNPRHKITKRGQNVTFRCDPISEHNRLYWYRQTLGQGPEFLTYFQNEAQLEKSRLLSDRFSAERPKGSFSTLEIQRTEQGDSAMYLCASTTNTDRGNYGYTFGSGTRLTVV.

V gene TRBV6-2 or TRBV6-3 combines with J gene TRBJ2-2, with TRBD2 matching over 10 bases. From germline, CDR1 is MNHEY and CDR2 SVGEGT. Trimming cost V 4 bases and J 5 bases; bases outside gene matches: 7. The CDR3 length is 16 residues. The CDR3: CASSSAAGGGTGELFF. The CDR3 DNA sequence: TGTGCCAGCAGTTCGGCAGCGGGAGGGGGTACCGGGGAGCTGTTTTTT.

The CDR3 spells CASSVGTGRPTGELFF. For the CDR3, the DNA is TGTGCCAGTAGTGTAGGGACAGGGCGACCCACCGGGGAGCTGTTTTTT. The gene calls are TRBV19 and TRBJ2-2, with 9 bases lining up with TRBD1. CDR3 size: 16 residues. J was trimmed by 4 bases and V by 5 bases; bases with no gene match: 8. Looked up from germline, CDR1 is LNHDA and CDR2 is SQIVND (reference sequence).

V is TRBV5-6 and J is TRBJ1-4; D is possibly TRBD1 (5 bases). V dropped 0 bases and J dropped 16 bases, with 16 bases sitting between them. This CDR3 has 13 amino acids. The germline CDR1 and CDR2 sequences are SGHDT and YYEEEE. CDR3 loop: CASSLAQGGQRFF. The CDR3 DNA reads TGTGCCAGCAGCTTGGCCCAAGGCGGACAACGGTTTTTT.

The gene calls are TRBV21-1 and TRBJ2-5. TRBV21-1 is shown as a pseudogene. This CDR3 spans 10 amino acids. This CDR3 is CASRGETQYF. CDR3 coding DNA: TGTGCCAGCAGGGGGGAGACCCAGTACTTC.

This chain links TRBV19 with TRBJ1-1; D unclear. Germline CDR1 and CDR2: LNHDA and SQIVND (reference sequence). The CDR3 loop spans 14 amino acids. Trimming shortened V by 5 bases and J by 1 base, and 11 bases separated the two germline ends. In DNA form, the CDR3 reads TGTGCCAGTAGTCGAGGTATTCCGAACACTGAAGCTTTCTTT. This gives the protein CASSRGIPNTEAFF.

The chain joins TRBV2 to TRBJ1-2, with D possibly being TRBD1 (5 bases). Trimming removed 2 bases from V and 3 bases from J, with 13 bases in between. Germline CDR1 reads SNHLY; CDR2 reads FYNNEI. CDR3 size: 15 residues. CDR3: CASSESSGGYYGYTF. The CDR3 DNA reads as TGTGCCAGCAGTGAAAGTAGTGGGGGTTACTATGGCTACACCTTC. Based on the CDR3 plus reference TRBV2 and TRBJ1-2, the full variable domain is EPEVTQTPSHQVTQMGQEVILRCVPISNHLYFYWYRQILGQKVEFLVSFYNNEISEKSEIFDDQFSVERPDGSNFTLKIRSTKLEDSAMYFCASSESSGGYYGYTFGSGTRLTVV.

This chain joins TRBV5-6 and TRBJ2-2; D possibly corresponds to TRBD2 (5 bases). V lost 0 bases to trimming and J lost 0 bases, with 12 bases between them. CDR3 length: 17 residues. Germline lookup yields CDR1 SGHDT and CDR2 YYEEEE. In nucleotides, the CDR3 is TGTGCCAGCAGCTTGGGCCAGCTAGCTACGAACACCGGGGAGCTGTTTTTT. Amino acid sequence: CASSLGQLATNTGELFF.

The CDR3 DNA reads as TGTGCCAGTAGACTCGGGACTAGCGGGAGGTACAATGAGCAGTTCTTC. Translating it yields CASRLGTSGRYNEQFF. The genes are TRBV19 and TRBJ2-1; 15 nucleotides line up with TRBD2. The CDR3 has 16 amino acids. J lost 4 bases, V lost 6 bases, and 4 bases had no gene match. Germline loops: CDR1 LNHDA, CDR2 SQIVND (reference sequence).